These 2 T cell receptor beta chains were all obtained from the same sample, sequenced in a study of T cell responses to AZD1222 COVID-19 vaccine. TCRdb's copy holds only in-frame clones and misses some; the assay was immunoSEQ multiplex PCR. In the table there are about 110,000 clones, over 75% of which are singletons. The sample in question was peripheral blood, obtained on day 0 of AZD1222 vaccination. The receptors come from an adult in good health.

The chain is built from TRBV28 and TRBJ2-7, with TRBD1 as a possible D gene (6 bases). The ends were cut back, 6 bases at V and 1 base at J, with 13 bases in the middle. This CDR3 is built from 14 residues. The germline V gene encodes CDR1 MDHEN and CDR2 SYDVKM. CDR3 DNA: TGTGCCAGCAGCCGTCCCGGGACATCCTACGAGCAGTACTTC. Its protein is CASSRPGTSYEQYF.

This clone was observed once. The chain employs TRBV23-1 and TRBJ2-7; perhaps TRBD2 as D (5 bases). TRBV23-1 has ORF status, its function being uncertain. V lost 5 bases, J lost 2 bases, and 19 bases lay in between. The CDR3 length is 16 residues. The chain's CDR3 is CASSGFNGDFPYEQYF. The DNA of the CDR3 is TGCGCCAGCAGTGGATTTAACGGGGATTTCCCCTACGAGCAGTACTTC.